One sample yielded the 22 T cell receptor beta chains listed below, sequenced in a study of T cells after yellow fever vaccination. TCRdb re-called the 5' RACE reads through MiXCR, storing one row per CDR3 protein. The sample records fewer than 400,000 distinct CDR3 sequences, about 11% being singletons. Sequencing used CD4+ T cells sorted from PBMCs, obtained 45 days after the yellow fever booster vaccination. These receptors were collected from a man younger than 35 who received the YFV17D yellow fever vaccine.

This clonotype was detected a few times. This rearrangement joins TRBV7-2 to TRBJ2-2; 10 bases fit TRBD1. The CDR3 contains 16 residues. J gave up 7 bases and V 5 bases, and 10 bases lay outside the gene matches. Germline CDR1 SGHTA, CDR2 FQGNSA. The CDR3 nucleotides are TGTGCCAGCAGCCCCGACAGGGGGCGAATCAGCGGGGAGCTGTTTTTT. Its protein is CASSPDRGRISGELFF. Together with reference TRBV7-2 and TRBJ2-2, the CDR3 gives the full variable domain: GAGVSQSPSNKVTEKGKDVELRCDPISGHTALYWYRQSLGQGLEFLIYFQGNSAPDKSGLPSDRFSAERTGGSVSTLTIQRTQQEDSAVYLCASSPDRGRISGELFFGEGSRLTVL.

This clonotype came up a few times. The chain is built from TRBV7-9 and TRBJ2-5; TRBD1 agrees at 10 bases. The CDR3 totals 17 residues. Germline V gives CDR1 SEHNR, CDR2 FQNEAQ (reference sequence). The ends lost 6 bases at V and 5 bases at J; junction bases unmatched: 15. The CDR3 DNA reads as TGTGCCAGCAGACCCCGACAGGGGGCGGAGGTTGGTGAGACCCAGTACTTC. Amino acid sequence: CASRPRQGAEVGETQYF.

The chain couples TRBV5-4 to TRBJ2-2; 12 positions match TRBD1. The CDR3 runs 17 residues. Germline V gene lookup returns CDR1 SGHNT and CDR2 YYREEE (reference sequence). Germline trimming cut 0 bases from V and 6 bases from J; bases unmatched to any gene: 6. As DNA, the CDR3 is TGTGCCAGCAGCTTGGCAGGGACAGGGGGCGCGGCCGGGGAGCTGTTTTTT. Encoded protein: CASSLAGTGGAAGELFF. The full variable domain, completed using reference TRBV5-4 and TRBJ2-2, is ETGVTQSPTHLIKTRGQQVTLRCSSQSGHNTVSWYQQALGQGPQFIFQYYREEENGRGNFPPRFSGLQFPNYSSELNVNALELDDSALYLCASSLAGTGGAAGELFFGEGSRLTVL.

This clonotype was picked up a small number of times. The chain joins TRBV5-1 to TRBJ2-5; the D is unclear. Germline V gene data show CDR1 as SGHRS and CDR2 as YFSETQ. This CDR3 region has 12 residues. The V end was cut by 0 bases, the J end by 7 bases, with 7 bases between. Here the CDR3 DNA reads TGCGCCAGCAGCTTGGGTCTCGGGACCCAGTACTTC. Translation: CASSLGLGTQYF.

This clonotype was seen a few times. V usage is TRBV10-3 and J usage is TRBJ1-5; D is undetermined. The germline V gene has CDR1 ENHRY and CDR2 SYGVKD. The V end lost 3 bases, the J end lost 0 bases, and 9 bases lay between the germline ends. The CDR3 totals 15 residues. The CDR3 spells CAISDPQRSNQPQHF. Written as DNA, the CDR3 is TGTGCCATCAGTGACCCACAGCGTAGCAATCAGCCCCAGCATTTT.

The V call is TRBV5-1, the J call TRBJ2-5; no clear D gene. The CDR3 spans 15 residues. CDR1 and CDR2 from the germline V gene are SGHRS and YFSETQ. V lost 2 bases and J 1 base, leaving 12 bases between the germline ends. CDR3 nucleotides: TGCGCCAGCAGCTTATCTTCGCAGACCCAAGAGACCCAGTACTTC. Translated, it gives CASSLSSQTQETQYF.

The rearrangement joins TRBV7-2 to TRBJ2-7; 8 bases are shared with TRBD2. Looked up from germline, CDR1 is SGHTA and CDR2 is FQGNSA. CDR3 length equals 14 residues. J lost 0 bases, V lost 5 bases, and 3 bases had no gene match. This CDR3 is CASSPGTSSYEQYV. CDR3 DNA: TGTGCCAGCAGCCCCGGGACTAGCTCCTACGAGCAGTACGTC.

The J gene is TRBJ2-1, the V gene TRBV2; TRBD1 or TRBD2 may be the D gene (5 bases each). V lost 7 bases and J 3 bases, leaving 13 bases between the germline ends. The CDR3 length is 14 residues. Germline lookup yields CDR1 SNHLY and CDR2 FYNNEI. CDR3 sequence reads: CASTAGSSYNEQFF. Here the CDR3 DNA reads TGTGCCAGCACCGCAGGGAGCAGCTACAATGAGCAGTTCTTC. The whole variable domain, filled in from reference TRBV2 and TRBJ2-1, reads EPEVTQTPSHQVTQMGQEVILRCVPISNHLYFYWYRQILGQKVEFLVSFYNNEISEKSEIFDDQFSVERPDGSNFTLKIRSTKLEDSAMYFCASTAGSSYNEQFFGPGTRLTVL.

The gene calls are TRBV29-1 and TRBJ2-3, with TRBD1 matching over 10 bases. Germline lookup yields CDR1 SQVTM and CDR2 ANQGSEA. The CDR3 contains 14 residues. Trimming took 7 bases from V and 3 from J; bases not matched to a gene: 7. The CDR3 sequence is CSAEDRGLTDTQYF. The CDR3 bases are TGCAGCGCCGAAGACAGGGGGCTAACAGATACGCAGTATTTT.

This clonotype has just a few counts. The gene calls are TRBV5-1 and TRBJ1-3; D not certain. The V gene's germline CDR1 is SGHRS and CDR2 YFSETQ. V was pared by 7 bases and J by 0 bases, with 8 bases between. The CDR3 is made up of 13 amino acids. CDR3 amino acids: CASGSSSGNTIYF. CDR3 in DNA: TGCGCCAGCGGGTCGTCCTCTGGAAACACCATATATTTT.

The CDR3 DNA follows: TGTGCCAGCAGCTTAGGTGCGGGAGCACTTGAAAAACTGTTTTTT. This gives the protein CASSLGAGALEKLFF. V and J are TRBV7-2 and TRBJ1-4, with D hard to call. The CDR3 loop spans 15 amino acids. Per the germline V gene, CDR1 is SGHTA and CDR2 is FQGNSA. Trimming removed 1 base from V and 7 bases from J, with 13 bases in between.

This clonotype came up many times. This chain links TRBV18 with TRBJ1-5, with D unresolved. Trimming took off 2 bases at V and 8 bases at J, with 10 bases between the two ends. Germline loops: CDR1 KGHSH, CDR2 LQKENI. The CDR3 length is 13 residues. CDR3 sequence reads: CASSPSSKEPQHF. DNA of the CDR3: TGTGCCAGCTCACCATCCTCGAAAGAGCCCCAGCATTTT. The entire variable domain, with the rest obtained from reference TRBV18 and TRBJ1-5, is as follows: NAGVMQNPRHLVRRRGQEARLRCSPMKGHSHVYWYRQLPEEGLKFMVYLQKENIIDESGMPKERFSAEFPKEGPSILRIQQVVRGDSAAYFCASSPSSKEPQHFGDGTRLSIL.

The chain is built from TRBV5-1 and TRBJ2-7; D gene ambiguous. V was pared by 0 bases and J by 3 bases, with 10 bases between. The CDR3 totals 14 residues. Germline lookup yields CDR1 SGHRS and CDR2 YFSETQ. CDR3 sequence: CASSLAAANYEQYF. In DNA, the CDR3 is TGCGCCAGCAGCTTGGCCGCAGCTAACTACGAGCAGTACTTC. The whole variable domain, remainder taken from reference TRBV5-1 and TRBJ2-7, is KAGVTQTPRYLIKTRGQQVTLSCSPISGHRSVSWYQQTPGQGLQFLFEYFSETQRNKGNFPGRFSGRQFSNSRSEMNVSTLELGDSALYLCASSLAAANYEQYFGPGTRLTVT.

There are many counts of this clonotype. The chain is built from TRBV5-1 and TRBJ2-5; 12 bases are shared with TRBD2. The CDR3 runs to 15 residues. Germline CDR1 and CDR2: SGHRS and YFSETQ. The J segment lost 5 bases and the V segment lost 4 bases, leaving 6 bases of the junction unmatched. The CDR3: CASSPGLAGRETQYF. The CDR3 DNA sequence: TGCGCCAGCAGCCCCGGACTAGCGGGGCGGGAGACCCAGTACTTC.

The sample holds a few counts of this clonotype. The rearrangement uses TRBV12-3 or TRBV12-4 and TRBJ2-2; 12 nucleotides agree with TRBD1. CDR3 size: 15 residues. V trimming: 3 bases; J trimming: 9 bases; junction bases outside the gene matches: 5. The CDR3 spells CASSFYGTGGWELFF. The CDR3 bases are TGTGCCAGCAGTTTTTACGGGACAGGGGGCTGGGAGCTGTTTTTT.

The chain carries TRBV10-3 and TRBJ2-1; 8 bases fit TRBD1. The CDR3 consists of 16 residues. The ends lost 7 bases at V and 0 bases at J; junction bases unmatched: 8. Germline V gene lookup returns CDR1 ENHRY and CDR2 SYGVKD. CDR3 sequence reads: CAITGTGYSSYNEQFF. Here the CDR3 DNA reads TGTGCCATCACCGGGACAGGCTATAGCTCCTACAATGAGCAGTTCTTC.

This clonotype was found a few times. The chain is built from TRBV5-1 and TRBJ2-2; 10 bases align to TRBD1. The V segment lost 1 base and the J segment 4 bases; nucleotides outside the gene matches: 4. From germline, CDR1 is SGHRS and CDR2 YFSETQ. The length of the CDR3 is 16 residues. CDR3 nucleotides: TGCGCCAGCAGCTTGCTGGGACAGGGGTCCACCGGGGAGCTGTTTTTT. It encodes CASSLLGQGSTGELFF.

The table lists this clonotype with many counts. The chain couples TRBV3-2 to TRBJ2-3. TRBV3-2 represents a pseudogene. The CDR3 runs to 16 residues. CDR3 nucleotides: TGTGCCAGCAGCCAAGATCCGGGGGCCAGCACAGATACGCAGTATTTT. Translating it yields CASSQDPGASTDTQYF.

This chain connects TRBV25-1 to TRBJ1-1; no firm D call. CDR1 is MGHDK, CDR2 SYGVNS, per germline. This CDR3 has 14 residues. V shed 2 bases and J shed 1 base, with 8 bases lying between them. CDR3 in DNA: TGTGCCAGCAGTGAAGTCAGAGAGAACACTGAAGCTTTCTTT. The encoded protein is CASSEVRENTEAFF.

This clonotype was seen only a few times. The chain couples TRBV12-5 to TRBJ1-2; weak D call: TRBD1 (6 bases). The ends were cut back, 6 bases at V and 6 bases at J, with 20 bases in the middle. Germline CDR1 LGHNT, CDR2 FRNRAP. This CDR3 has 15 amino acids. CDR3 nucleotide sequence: TGTGCTAGTGGCTCTTATTTCCGGGACAAGGATGGCTACACCTTC. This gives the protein CASGSYFRDKDGYTF.

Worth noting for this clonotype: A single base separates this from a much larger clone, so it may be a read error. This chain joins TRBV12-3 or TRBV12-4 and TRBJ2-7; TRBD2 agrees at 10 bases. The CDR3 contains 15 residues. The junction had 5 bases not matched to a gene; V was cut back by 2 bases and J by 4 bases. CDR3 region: CASSLSSGGRYEQYF. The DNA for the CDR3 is TGTGCCAGCAGTTTATCTAGCGGGGGCCGGTACGAGCAGTACTTC.

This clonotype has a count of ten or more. CDR3 bases: TGTGCCAGCAGCTCTCAGGGGACGGAGACCCAGTACTTC. Residues: CASSSQGTETQYF. The gene calls are TRBV7-9 and TRBJ2-5, with TRBD1 as a possible D gene (6 bases). The CDR3 has 13 amino acids. Germline-derived CDR1 and CDR2 are SEHNR and FQNEAQ (reference sequence). Trimming took off 4 bases at V and 5 bases at J, with 11 bases between the two ends.